This TCR beta chain was recorded in a study of cytomegalovirus exposure and HLA in healthy donors. Study-level results: After further analysis at a later stage, around 17,000 TCR beta sequences were associated with HLA alleles at 0.05 false discovery rate. Further analysis was carried out later, and it showed several of the most significant clusters appearing linked to common viral pathogens.

Regarding donors, all were healthy bone marrow donors. The PCR used 60 Vbeta and 13 Jbeta primers. Sequenced by immunoSEQ multiplex PCR; TCRdb stores in-frame clones only, minus some. Among approximately 140,000 clones, about 70% were seen once, and the ten largest hold about 2.6%. As regards this clone: The antigen is unknown.

This CDR3 region has 13 residues. Germline V gene data show CDR1 as SQVTM and CDR2 as ANQGSEA. Trimming shortened V by 3 bases and J by 2 bases, and 10 bases separated the two germline ends. The chain carries TRBV29-1 and TRBJ1-2; tentatively, D is TRBD1 (5 bases). The source of this sequence is a woman in her sixties in good health and CMV-seropositive. Input material: PBMCs. CDR3 bases: TGCAGCGTTGAGCCCCAGGGAAACTATGGCTACACCTTC. It codes for CSVEPQGNYGYTF.